Here is one T cell receptor (beta chain) with its context. The antigen is unknown. The sample comes from a study of T-cell memory formation after mild COVID-19. Study information: For the most part, TCR clusters were specific to one donor. Study results and limitations: From day 15 to 85, contracting clones were balanced between CD4 and CD8, whereas later expanders leaned toward CD4+. Memory from before infection featured some responding clones, which suggests cross-reactive memory joined.

Germline V gene sequence: CDR1 DFQATT, CDR2 SNEGSKA (reference sequence). This CDR3 spans 14 amino acids. V was pared by 6 bases and J by 6 bases, with 10 bases of the junction left unmatched. TCR alpha and TCR beta cDNA libraries carrying sample barcodes and UMIs were produced by 5'RACE using constant-segment primers. TCRdb re-analysed the 5' RACE reads in MiXCR, keeping a single row per CDR3 protein. The sample comprises under 300,000 distinct CDR3 sequences, more than 15% of which are singletons, and roughly 24% rests with the top ten. The source material was PBMCs or a T cell subset sorted from them (not recorded which). V and J are TRBV20-1 and TRBJ2-3, with TRBD1 matching over 9 bases. The receptor's source is a man aged 18 to 29 who had mild COVID-19 (a few samples of this study predate the infection). Cell type and time point are not known. The chain's CDR3 is CSASQGAARDTQYF. The CDR3 DNA reads TGCAGTGCATCACAGGGGGCTGCTAGGGATACGCAGTATTTT.